This T cell receptor beta chain was captured in a study of blood T cell repertoires in COVID-19. About the research overall: Spain, Italy and the United States supplied samples that represented acute and convalescent COVID-19. T cells, B-cell-depleted T cells, or PBMCs provided the cDNA or gDNA that served as material.

Some clones are missing from TCRdb's copy, which holds only in-frame ones; the method was immunoSEQ multiplex PCR. The table records roughly 220,000 clones, roughly 88% of them present only once. Individuals drawn from about two dozen US areas were roughly 18 to 95 years old. Assignments of participants to cohorts depended upon their own reported clinical history. This sequence originates from a woman in her forties or fifties with acute COVID-19. Material for sequencing was PBMCs or T cells enriched from blood (not recorded which).

CDR3 amino acids: CASSPLAGGNPLEQYF. The CDR3 DNA is TGTGCCAGCTCACCCCTGGCGGGAGGGAATCCTCTCGAGCAGTACTTC. The J gene is TRBJ2-7, the V gene TRBV18; 9 bases are shared with TRBD2. This CDR3 comprises 16 residues. The germline CDR1 and CDR2 sequences are KGHSH and LQKENI. Losses at the gene ends were 3 bases for V and 6 bases for J; bases not matched to a gene: 12.